This TCR beta chain was sequenced during a study of blood T cell repertoires in COVID-19. As processed by the authors: For nucleated cells, counts were estimated from reference gene primer amplification. Assay: immunoSEQ multiplex PCR; the TCRdb copy retains only in-frame clones and omits some. V and J calls plus clone size are reproduced from that table; the DNA served to infer D and trimming. Of just over 300,000 clones detected, just under 90% appear once; the ten largest clones hold roughly 1.9%. The CDR3 sequence is 14 residues long. V lost 1 base and J 3 bases, leaving 10 bases between the germline ends. Germline lookup yields CDR1 SGHRS and CDR2 YFSETQ. One Seattle source followed patients from active infection through their disease course.

The TCR originated in a woman younger than 45 with COVID-19, enrolled during active disease. The sample taken for sequencing was peripheral blood. The J gene is TRBJ1-1, the V gene TRBV5-1; unclear D gene. CDR3 in amino acids: CASSLTSGDTEAFF. The CDR3, as DNA: TGCGCCAGCAGCTTGACCAGCGGGGACACTGAAGCTTTCTTT.